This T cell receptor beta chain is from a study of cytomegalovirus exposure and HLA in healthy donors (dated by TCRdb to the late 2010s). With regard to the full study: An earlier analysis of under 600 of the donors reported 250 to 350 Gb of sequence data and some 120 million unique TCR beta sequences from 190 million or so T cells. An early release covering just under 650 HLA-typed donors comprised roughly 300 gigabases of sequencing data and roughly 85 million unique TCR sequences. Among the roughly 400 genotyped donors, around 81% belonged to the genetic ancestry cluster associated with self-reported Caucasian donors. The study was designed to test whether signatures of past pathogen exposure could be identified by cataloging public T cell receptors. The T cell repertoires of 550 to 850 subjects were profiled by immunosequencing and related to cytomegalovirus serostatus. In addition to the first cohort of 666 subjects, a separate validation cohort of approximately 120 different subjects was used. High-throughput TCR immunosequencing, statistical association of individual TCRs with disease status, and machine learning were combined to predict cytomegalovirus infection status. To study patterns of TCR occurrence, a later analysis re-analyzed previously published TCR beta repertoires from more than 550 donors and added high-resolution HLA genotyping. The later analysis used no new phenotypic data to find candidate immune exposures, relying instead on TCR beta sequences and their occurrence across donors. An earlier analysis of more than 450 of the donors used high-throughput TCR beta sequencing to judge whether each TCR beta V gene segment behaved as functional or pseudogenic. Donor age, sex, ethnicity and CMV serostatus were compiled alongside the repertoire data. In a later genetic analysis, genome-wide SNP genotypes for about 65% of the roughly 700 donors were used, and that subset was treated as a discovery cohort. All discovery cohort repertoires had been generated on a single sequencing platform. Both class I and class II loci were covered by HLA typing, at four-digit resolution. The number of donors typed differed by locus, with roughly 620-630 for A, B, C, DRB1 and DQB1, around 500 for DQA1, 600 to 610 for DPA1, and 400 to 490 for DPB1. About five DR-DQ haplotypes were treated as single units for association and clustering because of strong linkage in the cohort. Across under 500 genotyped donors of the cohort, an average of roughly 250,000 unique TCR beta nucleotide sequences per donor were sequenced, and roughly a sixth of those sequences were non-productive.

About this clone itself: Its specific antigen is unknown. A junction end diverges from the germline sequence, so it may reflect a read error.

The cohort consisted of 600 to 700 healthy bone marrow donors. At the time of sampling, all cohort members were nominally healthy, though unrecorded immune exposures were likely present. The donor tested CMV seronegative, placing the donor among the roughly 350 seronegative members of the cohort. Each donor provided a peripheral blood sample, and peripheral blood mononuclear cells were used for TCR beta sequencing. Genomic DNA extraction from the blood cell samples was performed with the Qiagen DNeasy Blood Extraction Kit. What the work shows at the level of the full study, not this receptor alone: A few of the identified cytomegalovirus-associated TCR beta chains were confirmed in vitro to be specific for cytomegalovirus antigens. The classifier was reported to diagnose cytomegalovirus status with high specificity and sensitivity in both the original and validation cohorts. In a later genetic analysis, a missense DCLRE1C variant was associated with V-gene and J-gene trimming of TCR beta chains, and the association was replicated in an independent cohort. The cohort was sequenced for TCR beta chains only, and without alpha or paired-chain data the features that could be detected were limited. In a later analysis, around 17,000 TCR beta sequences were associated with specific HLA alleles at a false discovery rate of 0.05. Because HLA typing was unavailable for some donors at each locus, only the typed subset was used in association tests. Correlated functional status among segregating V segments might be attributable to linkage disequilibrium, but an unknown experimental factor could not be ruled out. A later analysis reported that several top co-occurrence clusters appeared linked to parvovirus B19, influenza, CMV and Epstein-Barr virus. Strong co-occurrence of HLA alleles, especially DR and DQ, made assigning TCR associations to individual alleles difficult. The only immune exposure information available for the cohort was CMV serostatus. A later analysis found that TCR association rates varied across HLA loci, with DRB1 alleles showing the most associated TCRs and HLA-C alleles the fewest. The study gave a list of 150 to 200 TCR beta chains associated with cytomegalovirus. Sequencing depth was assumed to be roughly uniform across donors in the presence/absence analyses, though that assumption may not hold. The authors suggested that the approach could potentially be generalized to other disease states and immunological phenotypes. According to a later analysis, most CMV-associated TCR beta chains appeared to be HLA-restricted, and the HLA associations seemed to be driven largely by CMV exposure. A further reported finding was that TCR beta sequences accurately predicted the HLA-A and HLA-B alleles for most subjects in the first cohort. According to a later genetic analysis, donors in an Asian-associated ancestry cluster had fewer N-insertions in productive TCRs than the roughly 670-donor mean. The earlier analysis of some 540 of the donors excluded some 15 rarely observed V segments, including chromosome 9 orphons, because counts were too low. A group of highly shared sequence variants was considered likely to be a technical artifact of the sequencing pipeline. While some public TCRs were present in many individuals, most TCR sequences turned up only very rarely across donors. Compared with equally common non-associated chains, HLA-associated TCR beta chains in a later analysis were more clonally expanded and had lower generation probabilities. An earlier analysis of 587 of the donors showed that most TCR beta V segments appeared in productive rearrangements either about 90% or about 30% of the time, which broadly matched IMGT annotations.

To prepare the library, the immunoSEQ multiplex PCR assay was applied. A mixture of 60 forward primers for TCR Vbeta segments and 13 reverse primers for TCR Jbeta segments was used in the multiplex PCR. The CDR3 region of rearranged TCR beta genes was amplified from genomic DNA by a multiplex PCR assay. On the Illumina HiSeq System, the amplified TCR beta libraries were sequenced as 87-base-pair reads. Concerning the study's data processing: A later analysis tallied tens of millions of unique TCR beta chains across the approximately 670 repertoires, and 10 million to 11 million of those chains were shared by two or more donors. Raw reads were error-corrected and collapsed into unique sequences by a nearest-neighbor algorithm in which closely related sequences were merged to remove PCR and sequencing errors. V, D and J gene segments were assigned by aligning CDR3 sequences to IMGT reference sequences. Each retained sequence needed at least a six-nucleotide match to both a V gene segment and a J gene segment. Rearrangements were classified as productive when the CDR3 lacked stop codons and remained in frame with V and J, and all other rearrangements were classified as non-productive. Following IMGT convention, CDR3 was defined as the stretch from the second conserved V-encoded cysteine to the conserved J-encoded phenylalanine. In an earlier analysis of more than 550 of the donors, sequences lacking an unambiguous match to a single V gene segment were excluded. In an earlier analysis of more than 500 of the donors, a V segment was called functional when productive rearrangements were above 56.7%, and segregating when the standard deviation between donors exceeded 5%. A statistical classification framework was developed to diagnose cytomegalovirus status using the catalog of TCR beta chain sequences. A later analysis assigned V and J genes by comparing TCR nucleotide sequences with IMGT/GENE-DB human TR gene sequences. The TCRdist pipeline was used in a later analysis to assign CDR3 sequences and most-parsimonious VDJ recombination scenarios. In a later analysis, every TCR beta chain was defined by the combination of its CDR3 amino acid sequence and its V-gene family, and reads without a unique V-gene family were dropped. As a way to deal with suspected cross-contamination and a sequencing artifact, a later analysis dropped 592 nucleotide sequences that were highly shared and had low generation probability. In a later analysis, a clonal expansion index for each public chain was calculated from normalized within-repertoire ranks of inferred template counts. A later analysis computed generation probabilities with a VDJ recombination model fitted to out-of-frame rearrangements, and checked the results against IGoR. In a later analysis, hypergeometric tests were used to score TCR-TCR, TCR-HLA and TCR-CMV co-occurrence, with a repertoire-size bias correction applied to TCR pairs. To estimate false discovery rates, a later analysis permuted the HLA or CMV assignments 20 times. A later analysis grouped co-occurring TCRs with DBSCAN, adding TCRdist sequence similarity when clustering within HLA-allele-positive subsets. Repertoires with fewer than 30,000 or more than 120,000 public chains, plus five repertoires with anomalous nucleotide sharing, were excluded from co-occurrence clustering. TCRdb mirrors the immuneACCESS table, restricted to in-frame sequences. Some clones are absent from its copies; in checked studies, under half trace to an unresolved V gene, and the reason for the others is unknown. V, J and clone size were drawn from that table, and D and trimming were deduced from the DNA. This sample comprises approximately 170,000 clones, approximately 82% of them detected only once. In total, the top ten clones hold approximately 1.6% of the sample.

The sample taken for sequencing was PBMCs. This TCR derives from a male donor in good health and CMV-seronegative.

For the CDR3, the sequence is CSSRAEQVGGEKLFF. The base sequence is TGTTCCAGCAGGGCAGAACAGGTCGGGGGTGAAAAACTGTTTTTT. The chain is made from TRBV7-9 and TRBJ1-4; the best D guess is TRBD1, with 5 bases matching. From its cysteine to its phenylalanine, the CDR3 spans 15 amino acids. The read is trimmed to its CDR3 DNA, 45 bases read in frame from base 1. From a lookup of the germline V gene (reference sequence), CDR1 and CDR2 are SEHNR and FQNEAQ.